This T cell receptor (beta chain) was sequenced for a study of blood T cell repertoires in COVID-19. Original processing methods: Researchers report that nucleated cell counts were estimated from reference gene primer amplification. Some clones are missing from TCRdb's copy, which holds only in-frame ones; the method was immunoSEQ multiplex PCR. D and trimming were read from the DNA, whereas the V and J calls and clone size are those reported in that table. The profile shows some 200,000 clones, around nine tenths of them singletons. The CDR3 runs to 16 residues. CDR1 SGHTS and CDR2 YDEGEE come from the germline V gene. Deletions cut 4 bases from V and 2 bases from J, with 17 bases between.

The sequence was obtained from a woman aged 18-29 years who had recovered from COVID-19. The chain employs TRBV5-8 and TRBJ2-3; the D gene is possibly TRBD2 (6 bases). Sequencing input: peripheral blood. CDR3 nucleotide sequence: TGTGCCAGCAGCACCCTCGCCGGGGGTTTCACAGATACGCAGTATTTT. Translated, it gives CASSTLAGGFTDTQYF.